These 27 T cell receptor beta chains were sequenced from one sample in a study of T cells in Graves' hyperthyroidism and ophthalmopathy. Amplification of TCR beta CDR3 regions used RNA as the template. Using the HTBI primer set, a first-round RT-PCR was run on the TCR CDR3. TCRdb redid the calling of the multiplex PCR reads with MiXCR, one entry per CDR3 protein. The sample lists around 600,000 distinct CDR3 sequences; approximately 15% were seen once. Sequenced material: blood. The origin of the receptors is a woman aged 18-30 years with Graves' ophthalmopathy.

The chain links TRBV6-2 or TRBV6-3 to TRBJ2-7; 7 bases are a match to TRBD1. The CDR3 runs to 16 residues. Germline CDR1 is MNHEY and CDR2 is SVGEGT. The V and J ends lost 7 bases and 3 bases, in that order; junction bases with no gene match: 15. The CDR3 DNA reads as TGTGCCAGCATTTTAGAAACCGGGACAGTAGACTACGAGCAGTACTTC. Amino acid sequence: CASILETGTVDYEQYF.

The CDR3 nucleotides read TGTGCCAGCAGTTTAGAGGGGGGCGTCGATGAGCAGTTCTTC. Translation: CASSLEGGVDEQFF. The J gene is TRBJ2-1, the V gene TRBV12-3 or TRBV12-4; D assignment may be TRBD1 or TRBD2 (6 bases each). This CDR3 contains 14 residues. The V gene lost 1 base and the J gene lost 8 bases, with 12 bases spanning the gap.

This clonotype was recorded a few times. The chain has TRBV12-3 or TRBV12-4 and TRBJ2-4; possibly TRBD1 for D (6 bases). CDR3 length equals 15 residues. The V end lost 2 bases, the J end lost 9 bases, and 17 bases lay between the germline ends. For the CDR3, the DNA is TGTGCCAGCAGTTTATCACTAAACAGGGAAACCATTCAGTACTTC. Translation gives CASSLSLNRETIQYF.

There are a few counts of this clonotype. This CDR3 reads CASSSGRGGQPQHF. Written as DNA, the CDR3 is TGCGCCAGCAGCTCAGGACGGGGGGGTCAGCCCCAGCATTTT. V is TRBV5-1 and J is TRBJ1-5; D possibly corresponds to TRBD1 (5 bases). Deletions cut 3 bases from V and 6 bases from J, with 13 bases between. Germline loops: CDR1 SGHRS, CDR2 YFSETQ. This CDR3 has 14 residues.

The chain recombines TRBV7-2 with TRBJ1-6; TRBD1 matches at 10 bases. J lost 8 bases, V lost 4 bases, and 2 bases had no gene match. Germline assignment: CDR1 SGHTA and CDR2 FQGNSA. The CDR3 has 14 residues. The CDR3 region is CASSSTGGYSPLHF. CDR3 nucleotides: TGTGCCAGCAGCTCGACAGGGGGCTATTCACCCCTCCACTTT.

This clonotype showed up many times. V usage is TRBV24-1 and J usage is TRBJ2-3; D is unresolved. The CDR3 consists of 15 residues. From germline, CDR1 is KGHDR and CDR2 SFDVKD. Between the trimmed V and J ends, which lost 4 bases and 1 base, there was a span of 11 bases. Here the CDR3 reads CATSDSLVGTDTQYF. DNA for the CDR3: TGTGCCACCAGTGACTCCCTGGTAGGCACAGATACGCAGTATTTT.

This clonotype was seen a handful of times. The chain joins TRBV7-9 to TRBJ1-4; no firm D call. The germline V gene encodes CDR1 SEHNR and CDR2 FQNEAQ (reference sequence). The CDR3 spans 15 residues. V lost 2 bases and J lost 4, with 11 bases in between. As DNA, the CDR3 is TGTGCCAGCAGCTTAAGACTCGGGATTAATGAAAAACTGTTTTTT. Translation gives CASSLRLGINEKLFF.

This clonotype was detected only a few times. The chain joins TRBV28 to TRBJ2-2; 12 bases match TRBD1. CDR3 length equals 15 residues. CDR1 is MDHEN, CDR2 SYDVKM, per germline. J was trimmed by 7 bases and V by 6 bases; bases with no gene match: 6. The CDR3 spells CASRPGTGGFGELFF. In nucleotides, the CDR3 is TGTGCCAGCAGACCGGGGACAGGGGGCTTCGGGGAGCTGTTTTTT. Looking up the rest from reference TRBV28 and TRBJ2-2 gives the full variable domain: DVKVTQSSRYLVKRTGEKVFLECVQDMDHENMFWYRQDPGLGLRLIYFSYDVKMKEKGDIPEGYSVSREKKERFSLILESASTNQTSMYLCASRPGTGGFGELFFGEGSRLTVL.

The sample holds many counts of this clonotype. J is TRBJ2-7 and V is TRBV28, with TRBD1 as a possible D gene (6 bases). Germline V gene lookup returns CDR1 MDHEN and CDR2 SYDVKM. This CDR3 region has 16 residues. Trimming shortened V by 7 bases and J by 0 bases, and 19 bases separated the two germline ends. The CDR3 here is CASTPPGTQSSYEQYF. In DNA, the CDR3 is TGTGCCAGCACCCCCCCCGGGACACAGAGCTCCTACGAGCAGTACTTC.

This clonotype was counted many times. V usage is TRBV2 and J usage is TRBJ2-7, with D possibly matching TRBD2 (5 bases). Germline CDR1 reads SNHLY; CDR2 reads FYNNEI. V shed 2 bases and J shed 2 bases, with 19 bases lying between them. The length of the CDR3 is 17 residues. CDR3 DNA: TGTGCCAGCAGTGAACCAGTTTTGACGGGATTACCCTACGAGCAGTACTTC. Translated, it gives CASSEPVLTGLPYEQYF.

This clonotype appeared many times. The V call is TRBV4-3, the J call TRBJ2-3; 8 bases agree with TRBD1. The CDR3 covers 17 residues. Germline CDR1 is LGHNA and CDR2 is YSLEER. V was pared by 0 bases and J by 6 bases, with 11 bases of the junction left unmatched. The CDR3 protein is CASSQDMRTGNRDTQYF. The CDR3 DNA reads as TGCGCCAGCAGCCAAGATATGAGGACAGGGAATAGGGATACGCAGTATTTT.

This clonotype is a singleton in its sample. The chain couples TRBV12-3 or TRBV12-4 to TRBJ2-3, with D tentatively TRBD2 (6 bases). The germline V and J ends were trimmed by 1 base and 6 bases, with 14 bases remaining between them. This CDR3 region has 15 residues. As DNA, the CDR3 is TGTGCCAGCAGTTTAGGGAGGGCTAGCGCCGATACGCAGTATTTT. Translated, it gives CASSLGRASADTQYF.

The rearrangement joins TRBV10-3 to TRBJ2-6, with D perhaps matching TRBD2 (5 bases). CDR3 length: 15 amino acids. CDR1 and CDR2 (germline): ENHRY, SYGVKD. Trimming removed 6 bases at V and 0 bases at J, with 9 bases between. CDR3: CAISHGDSGANVLTF. As DNA, the CDR3 is TGTGCCATCAGCCACGGGGACTCTGGGGCCAACGTCCTGACTTTC.

This clonotype was counted a single time. The chain is built from TRBV12-3 or TRBV12-4 and TRBJ1-3; TRBD1 might be the D (6 bases). The CDR3 totals 14 residues. Trimming stripped 4 bases from V and 5 bases from J, with 12 bases between. The CDR3 coding sequence is TGTGCCAGCAGTTCTTGGGACACTCGAAACACCATATATTTT. This gives the protein CASSSWDTRNTIYF.

This clonotype occurred many times. The chain joins TRBV6-2 or TRBV6-3 to TRBJ2-3; weak D call: TRBD2 (7 bases). Trimming stripped 3 bases from V and 0 bases from J, with 13 bases between. The CDR3 spans 16 residues. In germline, CDR1 is MNHEY, CDR2 SVGEGT. The CDR3 is CASSYGGDTSTDTQYF. The CDR3 DNA reads TGTGCCAGCAGTTATGGGGGGGACACTAGCACAGATACGCAGTATTTT.

V and J are TRBV18 and TRBJ1-4, with D possibly TRBD1 on 5 matching bases. The V end was cut by 5 bases, the J end by 6 bases, with 28 bases between. Germline lookup yields CDR1 KGHSH and CDR2 LQKENI. CDR3 length: 19 amino acids. CDR3 protein: CASSMIFMRDPGWDEKLFF. The CDR3, as DNA: TGTGCCAGCTCAATGATCTTCATGCGGGACCCAGGCTGGGATGAAAAACTGTTTTTT.

This clonotype was counted at least ten times. This sequence joins TRBV20-1 and TRBJ2-7, with D perhaps assigned TRBD1 or TRBD2 (5 bases each). The CDR3 length is 14 residues. Germline V gives CDR1 DFQATT, CDR2 SNEGSKA (reference sequence). Trimming removed 6 bases from V and 5 bases from J, with 20 bases in between. CDR3 nucleotide sequence: TGCAGTGCCGCACTATCGGGGCAATTAAACGAGCAGTACTTC. It translates to CSAALSGQLNEQYF.

The chain joins TRBV18 to TRBJ1-2; possible D gene TRBD1, 6 bases. The CDR3 covers 15 residues. Germline CDR1 KGHSH, CDR2 LQKENI. With 2 bases removed from V and 6 bases from J, the gap between germline ends came to 16 bases. Here the CDR3 DNA reads TGTGCCAGCTCACCATCCTCGGGGGCGCGAAATGGCTACACCTTC. Its protein is CASSPSSGARNGYTF.

The chain links TRBV20-1 to TRBJ2-7; D is possibly TRBD2 (7 bases). Trimming pared 2 bases from V and 5 bases from J, leaving 16 bases between. The CDR3 is made up of 14 amino acids. Germline CDR1 reads DFQATT; CDR2 reads SNEGSKA (reference sequence). CDR3 in amino acids: CSARWGGAGNEQYF. The DNA for the CDR3 is TGCAGTGCTAGATGGGGGGGGGCAGGGAACGAGCAGTACTTC.

The chain employs TRBV15 and TRBJ1-5; the D gene is possibly TRBD1 (6 bases). The CDR3 consists of 14 residues. The V gene lost 8 bases and the J gene lost 4 bases, with 15 bases spanning the gap. From germline, CDR1 is LNHNV and CDR2 YYDKDF (reference sequence). CDR3 sequence: CATGGRTGNQPQHF. The CDR3 coding sequence is TGTGCCACCGGCGGACGTACAGGGAATCAGCCCCAGCATTTT.

This clonotype was counted ten times or more. The chain recombines TRBV20-1 with TRBJ2-7; maybe TRBD1 (6 bases). Trimming cost V 1 base and J 0 bases, with 19 bases left between them. Germline loops: CDR1 DFQATT, CDR2 SNEGSKA (reference sequence). CDR3 length equals 17 residues. DNA of the CDR3: TGCAGTGCTAGAGGAACGACCGGGACACTTAGCTCCTACGAGCAGTACTTC. The encoded protein is CSARGTTGTLSSYEQYF.

Details on this clonotype: A much larger clone sits a single nucleotide away, making a read error possible. The V call is TRBV7-9, the J call TRBJ1-5, with 7 bases aligning to TRBD1. The CDR3 is 16 amino acids. V lost 4 bases and J lost 4; bases outside the gene matches: 10. Germline V gene sequence: CDR1 SEHNR, CDR2 FQNEAQ (reference sequence). DNA for the CDR3: TGTGCCAGCAGCTCCTCCTTAGGGACAGCGAATCAGCCCCAGCATTTT. As protein: CASSSSLGTANQPQHF.

As DNA, the CDR3 is TGTGCCAGCACCCCCGCGACAGGGAGTTCCTACGAGCAGTACTTC. Translating gives CASTPATGSSYEQYF. The chain is built from TRBV12-3 or TRBV12-4 and TRBJ2-7, with TRBD1 matching 7 bases. With 7 bases clipped from V and 1 base from J, the junction kept 10 bases outside the gene matches. There are 15 residues in the CDR3.

This chain links TRBV7-8 with TRBJ1-2, with D tentatively TRBD1 (6 bases). The V and J ends lost 5 bases and 5 bases respectively, with 12 bases between them. Germline CDR1 is SGHVS and CDR2 is FQNEAQ. The CDR3 sequence is 13 residues long. CDR3 in DNA: TGTGCCAGCAGCGCAGCCGGGACATATGGCTACACCTTC. Its protein product is CASSAAGTYGYTF.

There are many counts of this clonotype. The gene calls are TRBV28 and TRBJ2-7; 8 positions match TRBD1. CDR3 length: 14 residues. V lost 3 bases to trimming and J lost 3 bases; unmatched junction nucleotides: 4. CDR1 is MDHEN and CDR2 is SYDVKM in the germline V gene. CDR3: CASSLAGGFYEQYF. The CDR3, as DNA: TGTGCCAGCAGTTTGGCAGGGGGCTTCTACGAGCAGTACTTC.

This clonotype was seen at least ten times. The chain carries TRBV20-1 and TRBJ2-5; D remains unclear. V dropped 1 base and J dropped 5 bases, with 8 bases sitting between them. The length of the CDR3 is 12 residues. Germline CDR1 is DFQATT and CDR2 is SNEGSKA (reference sequence). CDR3 bases: TGCAGTGCTAGAGGGGGAAGGGAGACCCAGTACTTC. This translates into CSARGGRETQYF.

Many counts were recorded for this clonotype. The chain joins TRBV30 to TRBJ1-2, with 7 bases identical to TRBD1. The CDR3 extends over 15 amino acids. Trimming cost V 0 bases and J 4 bases; bases outside gene matches: 8. Germline V gives CDR1 GTSNPN, CDR2 SVGIG (reference sequence). CDR3 DNA sequence: TGTGCCTGGAGTGTACGGAGAGGGACAGTCTATGGCTACACCTTC. This translates into CAWSVRRGTVYGYTF. Filled out from reference TRBV30 and TRBJ1-2, the complete variable domain reads SQTIHQWPATLVQPVGSPLSLECTVEGTSNPNLYWYRQAAGRGLQLLFYSVGIGQISSEVPQNLSASRPQDRQFILSSKKLLLSDSGFYLCAWSVRRGTVYGYTFGSGTRLTVV.